This T cell receptor beta chain was found in a study of response to subunit inactivated influenza vaccine. General study results and limits: The study's authors posited that every seasonal influenza vaccination enlists few new T cells.

One entry per CDR3 protein, called by TCRdb with MiXCR from the RT-PCR reads. The sample shows 450,000 to 500,000 distinct CDR3 sequences, 11% of them seen only once. The CDR3 is made up of 14 amino acids. The germline gives CDR1 LNHDA, CDR2 SQIVND (reference sequence). The trim removed 7 bases at V and 6 bases at J, leaving 9 bases unmatched. Remarks on this clonotype: Antigen: not known.

The chain links TRBV19 to TRBJ2-1, with 7 bases aligning to TRBD2. The source is a man aged 45-60 years who received an inactivated influenza vaccine. The material sequenced was PBMCs from blood, taken roughly 45 days after vaccination. CDR3 in DNA: TGTGCCAGTAAGTTCGGCGGGAGTAGCAATGAGCAGTTCTTC. As protein: CASKFGGSSNEQFF.